Sequencing of this TCR beta chain was carried out in a study of blood T cell repertoires in COVID-19. Study summary: Samples representing acute and convalescent COVID-19 were sourced from the United States, Italy and Spain. Sources were T cells, B-cell-depleted T cells, or PBMCs; the material itself was cDNA or gDNA.

As handled by the study authors: Reference gene primer amplification gave estimated nucleated cell counts. Repertoires were generated with immunoSEQ multiplex PCR, while TCRdb's copy carries only in-frame clones and drops some. V, J and clone size are those of that table, while D and trimming were read from the DNA. The repertoire holds about 25,000 clones, around 90% seen once, with approximately 8% in the top ten. This clone was picked up one time. The CDR3 contains 17 residues. Germline V lookup: CDR1 SNHLY, CDR2 FYNNEI. Trimming at V came to 5 bases and at J to 5 bases, leaving 10 bases not matched to a gene.

The sequence derives from a man between 45 and 60 years old with active COVID-19. The specimen sequenced was peripheral blood. V gene TRBV2 combines with J gene TRBJ1-5; 12 bases align to TRBD1. CDR3 amino acids: CASSSPPGTGGDQPQHF. In DNA form, the CDR3 reads TGTGCCAGCAGTTCCCCTCCCGGGACAGGGGGCGATCAGCCCCAGCATTTT.